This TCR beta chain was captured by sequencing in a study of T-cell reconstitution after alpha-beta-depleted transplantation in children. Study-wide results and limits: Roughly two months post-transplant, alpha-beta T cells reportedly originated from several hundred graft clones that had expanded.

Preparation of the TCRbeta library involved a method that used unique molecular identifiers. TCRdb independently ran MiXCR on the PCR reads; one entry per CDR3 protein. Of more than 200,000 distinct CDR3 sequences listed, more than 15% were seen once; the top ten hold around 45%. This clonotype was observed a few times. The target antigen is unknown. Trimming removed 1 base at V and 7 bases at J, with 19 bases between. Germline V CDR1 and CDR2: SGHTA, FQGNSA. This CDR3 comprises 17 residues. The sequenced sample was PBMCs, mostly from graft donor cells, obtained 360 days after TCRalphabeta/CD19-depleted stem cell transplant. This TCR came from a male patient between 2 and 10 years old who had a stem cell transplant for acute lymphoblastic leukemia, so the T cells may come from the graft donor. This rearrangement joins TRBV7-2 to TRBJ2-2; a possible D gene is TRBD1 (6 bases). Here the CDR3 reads CASSLVSLDRLGGELFF. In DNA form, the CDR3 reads TGTGCCAGCAGCTTAGTTTCCCTAGACAGGCTCGGCGGGGAGCTGTTTTTT.